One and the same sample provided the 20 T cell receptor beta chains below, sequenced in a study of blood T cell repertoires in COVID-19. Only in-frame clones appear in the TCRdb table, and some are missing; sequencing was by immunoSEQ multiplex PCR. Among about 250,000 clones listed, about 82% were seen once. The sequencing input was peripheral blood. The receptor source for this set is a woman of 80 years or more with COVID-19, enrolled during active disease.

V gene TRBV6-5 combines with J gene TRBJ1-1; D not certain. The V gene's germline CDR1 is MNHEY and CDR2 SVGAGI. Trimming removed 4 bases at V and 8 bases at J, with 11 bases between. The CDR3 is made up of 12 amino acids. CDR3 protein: CASSSDIGEAFF. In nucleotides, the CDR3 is TGTGCCAGCAGTTCCGATATCGGGGAAGCTTTCTTT.

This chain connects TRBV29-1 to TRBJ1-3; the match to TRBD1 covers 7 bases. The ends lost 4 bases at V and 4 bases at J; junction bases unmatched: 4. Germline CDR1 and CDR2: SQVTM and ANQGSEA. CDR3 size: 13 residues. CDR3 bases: TGCAGCGTTGGGGACAGCCGGGGAAACACCATATATTTT. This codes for CSVGDSRGNTIYF.

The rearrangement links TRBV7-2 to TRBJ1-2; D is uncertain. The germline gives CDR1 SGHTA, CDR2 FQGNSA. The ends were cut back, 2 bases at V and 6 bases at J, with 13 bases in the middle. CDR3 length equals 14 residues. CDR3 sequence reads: CASSLNSGYDGYTF. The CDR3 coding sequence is TGTGCCAGCAGCTTAAATTCAGGTTACGATGGCTACACCTTC.

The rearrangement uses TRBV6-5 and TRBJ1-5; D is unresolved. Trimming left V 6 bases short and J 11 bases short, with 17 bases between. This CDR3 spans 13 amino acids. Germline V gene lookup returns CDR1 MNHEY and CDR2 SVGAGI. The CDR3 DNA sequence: TGTGCCAGCAGCCAGGTGTCCTTATTAGCCCAGCATTTT. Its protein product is CASSQVSLLAQHF.

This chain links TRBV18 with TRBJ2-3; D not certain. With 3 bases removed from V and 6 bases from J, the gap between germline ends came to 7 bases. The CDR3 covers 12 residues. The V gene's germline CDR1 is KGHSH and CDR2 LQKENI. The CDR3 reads CASSPLMDTQYF. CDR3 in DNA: TGTGCCAGCTCACCTCTTATGGATACGCAGTATTTT.

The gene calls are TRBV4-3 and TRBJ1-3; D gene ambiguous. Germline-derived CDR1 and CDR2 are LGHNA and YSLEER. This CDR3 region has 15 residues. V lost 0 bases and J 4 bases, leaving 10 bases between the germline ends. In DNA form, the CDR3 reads TGCGCCAGCAGCCAAGATTTGGACTGGGGAAACACCATATATTTT. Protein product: CASSQDLDWGNTIYF.

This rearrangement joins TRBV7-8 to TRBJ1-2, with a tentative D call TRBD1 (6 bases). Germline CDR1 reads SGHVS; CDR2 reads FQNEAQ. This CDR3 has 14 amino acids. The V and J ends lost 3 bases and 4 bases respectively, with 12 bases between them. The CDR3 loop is CASSLGAPAYGYTF. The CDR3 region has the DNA TGTGCCAGCAGCTTGGGGGCGCCTGCCTATGGCTACACCTTC.

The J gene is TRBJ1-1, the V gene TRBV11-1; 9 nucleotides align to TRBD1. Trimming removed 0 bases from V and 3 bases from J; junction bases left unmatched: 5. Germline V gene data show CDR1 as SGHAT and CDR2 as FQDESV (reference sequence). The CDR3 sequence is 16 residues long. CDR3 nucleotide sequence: TGTGCCAGCAGCTTAGCCCTACAGGGGGCTGACACTGAAGCTTTCTTT. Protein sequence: CASSLALQGADTEAFF. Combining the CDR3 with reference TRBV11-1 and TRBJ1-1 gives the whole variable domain EAEVAQSPRYKITEKSQAVAFWCDPISGHATLYWYRQILGQGPELLVQFQDESVVDDSQLPKDRFSAERLKGVDSTLKIQPAELGDSAMYLCASSLALQGADTEAFFGQGTRLTVV.

CDR3 protein: CTIGEANYGYTF. The CDR3 DNA reads TGCACCATAGGGGAGGCTAACTATGGCTACACCTTC. This chain links TRBV29-1 with TRBJ1-2; weak D call: TRBD1 (5 bases). The germline gives CDR1 SQVTM, CDR2 ANQGSEA. The CDR3 length is 12 residues.

The CDR3 loop is CASSVDLGTGNQPQHF. DNA of the CDR3: TGTGCCAGCAGCGTAGACTTGGGTACAGGGAATCAGCCCCAGCATTTT. The V call is TRBV7-9, the J call TRBJ1-5; D might be TRBD1 (6 bases). V lost 5 bases and J lost 4, with 18 bases in between. Germline assignment: CDR1 SEHNR and CDR2 FQNEAQ (reference sequence). This CDR3 spans 16 amino acids.

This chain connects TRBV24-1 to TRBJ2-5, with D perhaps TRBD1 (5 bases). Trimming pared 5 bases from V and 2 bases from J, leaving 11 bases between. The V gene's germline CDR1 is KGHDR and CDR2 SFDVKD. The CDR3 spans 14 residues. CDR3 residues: CATSAPDIQETQYF. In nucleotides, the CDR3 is TGTGCCACCAGTGCACCGGACATACAAGAGACCCAGTACTTC.

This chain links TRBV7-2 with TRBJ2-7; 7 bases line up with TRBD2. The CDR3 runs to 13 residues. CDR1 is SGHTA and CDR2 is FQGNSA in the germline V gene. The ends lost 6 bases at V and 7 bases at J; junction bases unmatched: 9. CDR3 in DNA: TGTGCCAGCAGTTCGACTAGCCGGGGTGAGCAGTACTTC. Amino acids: CASSSTSRGEQYF.

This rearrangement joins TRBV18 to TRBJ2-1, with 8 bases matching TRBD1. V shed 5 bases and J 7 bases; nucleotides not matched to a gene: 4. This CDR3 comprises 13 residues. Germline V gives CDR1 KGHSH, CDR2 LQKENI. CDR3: CASSATGVNEQFF. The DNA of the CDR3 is TGTGCCAGCTCAGCGACAGGGGTTAATGAGCAGTTCTTC.

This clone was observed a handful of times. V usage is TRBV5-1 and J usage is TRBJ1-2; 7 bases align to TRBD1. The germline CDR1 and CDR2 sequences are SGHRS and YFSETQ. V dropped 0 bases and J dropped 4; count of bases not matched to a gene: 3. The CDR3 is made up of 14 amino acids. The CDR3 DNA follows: TGCGCCAGCAGCTTGGGACAGGGTACCTATGGCTACACCTTC. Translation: CASSLGQGTYGYTF.

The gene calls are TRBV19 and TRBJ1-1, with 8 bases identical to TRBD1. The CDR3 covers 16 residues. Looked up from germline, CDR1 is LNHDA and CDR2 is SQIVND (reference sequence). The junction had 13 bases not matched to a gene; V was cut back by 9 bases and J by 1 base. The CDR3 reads CASRPDRERGNTEAFF. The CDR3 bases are TGTGCCAGCAGGCCGGACAGGGAGCGTGGGAACACTGAAGCTTTCTTT.

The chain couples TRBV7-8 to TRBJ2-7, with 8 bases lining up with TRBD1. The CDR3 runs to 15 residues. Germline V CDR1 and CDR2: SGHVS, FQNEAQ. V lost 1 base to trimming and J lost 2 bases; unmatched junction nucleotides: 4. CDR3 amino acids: CASSLGTGGPYEQYF. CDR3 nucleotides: TGTGCCAGCAGCTTAGGAACAGGGGGTCCCTACGAGCAGTACTTC.

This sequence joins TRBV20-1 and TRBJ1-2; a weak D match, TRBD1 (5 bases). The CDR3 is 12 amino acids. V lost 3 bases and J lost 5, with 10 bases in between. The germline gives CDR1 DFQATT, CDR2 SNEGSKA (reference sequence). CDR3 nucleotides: TGCAGTGCTAGTCGCCCAGGGTATGGCTACACCTTC. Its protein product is CSASRPGYGYTF.

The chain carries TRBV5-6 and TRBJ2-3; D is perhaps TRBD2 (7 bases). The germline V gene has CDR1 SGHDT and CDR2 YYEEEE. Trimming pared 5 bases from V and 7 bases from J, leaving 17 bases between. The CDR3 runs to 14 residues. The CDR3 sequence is CASRGRGAVYTQYF. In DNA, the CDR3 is TGTGCCAGCAGGGGCCGGGGGGCCGTATATACGCAGTATTTT.

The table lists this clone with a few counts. The CDR3 protein is CASSFLRGEQFF. Here the CDR3 DNA reads TGTGCCAGCAGCTTTCTCCGCGGGGAGCAGTTCTTC. The rearrangement uses TRBV5-4 and TRBJ2-1, with D maybe TRBD2 (5 bases). Looked up from germline, CDR1 is SGHNT and CDR2 is YYREEE (reference sequence). Trimming shortened V by 2 bases and J by 10 bases, and 10 bases separated the two germline ends. The CDR3 is 12 amino acids.

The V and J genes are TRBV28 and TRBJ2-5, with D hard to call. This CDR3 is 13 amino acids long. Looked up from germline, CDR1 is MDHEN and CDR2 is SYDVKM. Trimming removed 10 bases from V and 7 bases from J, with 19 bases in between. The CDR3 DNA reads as TGTGCCACCTCTCCCGGGTACGAAGGGACCCAGTACTTC. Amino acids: CATSPGYEGTQYF.